These 22 T cell receptor beta chains were all obtained from the same sample, sequenced in a study of T cell responses to AZD1222 COVID-19 vaccine. Libraries were prepared by immunoSEQ multiplex PCR; TCRdb keeps only in-frame clonotypes and omits some of them. Altogether 180,000 or so clones are present, around 90% being singletons, with the ten largest covering 7.7%. The material was peripheral blood, obtained on day 0 of AZD1222 vaccination. The receptors here all came from an adult in good health.

This clone was observed a single time. The genes are TRBV5-4 and TRBJ2-7; TRBD1 matches at 12 bases. Germline-derived CDR1 and CDR2 are SGHNT and YYREEE (reference sequence). The CDR3 is made up of 14 amino acids. Trimming took 4 bases from V and 5 from J; bases not matched to a gene: 4. DNA of the CDR3: TGTGCCAGCAGCGGGGGACAGGGGGCTGACGAGCAGTACTTC. Its translation: CASSGGQGADEQYF.

This clone was picked up one time. This chain connects TRBV7-3 to TRBJ2-1, with D unresolved. This CDR3 region has 15 residues. Germline V gene sequence: CDR1 SGHTA, CDR2 FQGTGA. V was shortened by 3 bases and J by 0 bases, with 9 bases between the two germline ends. The CDR3 DNA follows: TGTGCCAGCAGCTTTCTGGACGGCTCCTACAATGAGCAGTTCTTC. It yields the protein CASSFLDGSYNEQFF.

This clone has just one count. This rearrangement joins TRBV11-1 to TRBJ2-3; TRBD2 might be the D (5 bases). Germline CDR1 and CDR2: SGHAT and FQDESV (reference sequence). This CDR3 region has 15 residues. Trimming took 7 bases from V and 8 from J, leaving 22 bases between them. This chain's CDR3 is CASTLGSAGSVTQYF. CDR3 bases: TGTGCCAGCACACTGGGGAGCGCTGGATCAGTTACGCAGTATTTT.

This sequence joins TRBV5-1 and TRBJ1-2; D might be TRBD1 (6 bases). This CDR3 comprises 14 residues. The germline CDR1 and CDR2 sequences are SGHRS and YFSETQ. Trimming removed 2 bases from V and 4 bases from J, with 12 bases in between. DNA of the CDR3: TGCGCCAGCAGCTTTGGACAGTCAATCTATGGCTACACCTTC. Protein: CASSFGQSIYGYTF.

The gene calls are TRBV18 and TRBJ1-6; D ambiguous. With 1 base removed from V and 4 bases from J, the gap between germline ends came to 8 bases. The CDR3 extends over 15 amino acids. Germline CDR1 KGHSH, CDR2 LQKENI. The CDR3: CASSPLAAYNSPLHF. Here the CDR3 DNA reads TGTGCCAGCTCACCACTGGCGGCATATAATTCACCCCTCCACTTT.

This chain links TRBV5-1 with TRBJ2-5; maybe TRBD1 (5 bases). V lost 0 bases to trimming and J lost 2 bases, with 5 bases between them. Looked up from germline, CDR1 is SGHRS and CDR2 is YFSETQ. The CDR3 has 13 residues. The CDR3 spells CASSLDRQETQYF. The CDR3 DNA sequence: TGCGCCAGCAGCTTGGACAGGCAAGAGACCCAGTACTTC.

The chain combines TRBV5-1 with TRBJ2-3; TRBD2 aligns across 10 bases. CDR1 and CDR2 (germline): SGHRS, YFSETQ. The CDR3 totals 15 residues. The trim removed 7 bases at V and 2 bases at J, leaving 7 bases unmatched. The DNA of the CDR3 is TGCGCCAGCGCCACAGCGGGGGGGCCCACAGATACGCAGTATTTT. This sequence encodes CASATAGGPTDTQYF.

This clone was seen only a few times. V and J are TRBV3-1 (or the pseudogene TRBV3-2) and TRBJ2-3; 8 nucleotides match TRBD2. CDR1 and CDR2 (germline): LGHDT, YNNKEL (reference sequence). The CDR3 is 14 residues long. With V trimmed by 4 bases and J by 6 bases, 6 bases remained unmatched. The CDR3 DNA sequence: TGTGCCAGCAGCCCCCGGGGGGGCCTTGATACGCAGTATTTT. It translates to CASSPRGGLDTQYF.

The rearrangement joins TRBV10-3 to TRBJ1-5, with 7 bases that match TRBD1. V lost 4 bases, J lost 4 bases, and 4 bases stayed unmatched. The CDR3 covers 14 residues. The germline gives CDR1 ENHRY, CDR2 SYGVKD. CDR3 sequence (DNA): TGTGCCATCAGTGGGACAGGTACAAATCAGCCCCAGCATTTT. Protein sequence: CAISGTGTNQPQHF.

The J gene is TRBJ1-1, the V gene TRBV18, with 10 bases matching TRBD1. CDR1 is KGHSH, CDR2 LQKENI, per germline. The V and J ends lost 3 bases and 5 bases, in that order; junction bases with no gene match: 6. There are 15 residues in the CDR3. CDR3 protein: CASSPPGQGFTEAFF. The DNA for the CDR3 is TGTGCCAGCTCACCTCCGGGACAGGGGTTTACTGAAGCTTTCTTT.

The chain combines TRBV14 with TRBJ1-1; D is unclear. Germline CDR1 reads SGHDN; CDR2 reads FVKESK. V lost 4 bases to trimming and J lost 12 bases, with 15 bases between them. This CDR3 has 12 residues. The DNA for the CDR3 is TGTGCCAGCAGCCCTCTCGGGGTTGCGACTTTCTTT. It specifies CASSPLGVATFF.

The chain carries TRBV6-5 and TRBJ1-1; no firm D call. The CDR3 length is 13 residues. V was pared by 10 bases and J by 0 bases, with 12 bases between. Looked up from germline, CDR1 is MNHEY and CDR2 is SVGAGI. The CDR3 protein is CATGRGLNTEAFF. The CDR3 coding sequence is TGTGCCACCGGTCGAGGACTGAACACTGAAGCTTTCTTT.

This chain uses TRBV30 with TRBJ1-5; D perhaps matches TRBD1 (6 bases). This CDR3 spans 17 amino acids. Germline V lookup: CDR1 GTSNPN, CDR2 SVGIG (reference sequence). Trimming cost V 4 bases and J 3 bases, with 22 bases left between them. CDR3: CAWKPSRTALNNQPQHF. CDR3 DNA: TGTGCCTGGAAACCCAGCCGGACAGCGCTTAACAATCAGCCCCAGCATTTT.

The rearrangement links TRBV27 to TRBJ1-5; no reliable D call. The CDR3 spans 14 residues. The V end lost 4 bases, the J end lost 1 base, and 8 bases lay between the germline ends. The V gene's germline CDR1 is MNHEY and CDR2 SMNVEV (reference sequence). Written as DNA, the CDR3 is TGTGCCAGCAGTTGGTCCGGCAGCAATCAGCCCCAGCATTTT. It translates to CASSWSGSNQPQHF.

The J gene is TRBJ2-5, the V gene TRBV20-1; D is undetermined. Per germline, CDR1 DFQATT and CDR2 SNEGSKA (reference sequence). CDR3 length: 11 residues. V shed 3 bases and J shed 1 base, with 3 bases lying between them. CDR3 bases: TGCAGTGCTAGGTTCCAAGAGACCCAGTACTTC. Protein sequence: CSARFQETQYF.

The rearrangement joins TRBV28 to TRBJ2-7; a possible D gene is TRBD2 (6 bases). The germline V and J ends were trimmed by 7 bases and 7 bases, with 23 bases remaining between them. Germline loops: CDR1 MDHEN, CDR2 SYDVKM. The CDR3 consists of 15 residues. For the CDR3, the DNA is TGTGCCAGCACGACCAGGAGGGGACGTCTGGGGGAGCAGTACTTC. Translating gives CASTTRRGRLGEQYF.

V gene TRBV10-2 combines with J gene TRBJ1-6; D not certain. CDR3 length: 13 amino acids. The V and J ends lost 6 bases and 5 bases respectively, with 8 bases between them. CDR1 is WSHSY and CDR2 is SAAADI in the germline V gene. CDR3 loop: CASRSPDNSPLHF. CDR3 coding DNA: TGCGCCAGCAGGAGCCCTGATAATTCACCCCTCCACTTT.

The chain couples TRBV7-9 to TRBJ1-1, with D possibly TRBD1 on 6 matching bases. Trimming shortened V by 8 bases and J by 6 bases, and 16 bases separated the two germline ends. This CDR3 has 13 residues. Germline lookup yields CDR1 SEHNR and CDR2 FQNEAQ (reference sequence). DNA for the CDR3: TGTGCCAGCGAAGGACAGAAGCTTGCTGAAGCTTTCTTT. This translates into CASEGQKLAEAFF.

The rearrangement uses TRBV30 and TRBJ1-4; the D is unclear. V shed 0 bases and J shed 9 bases, with 5 bases lying between them. The CDR3 runs to 11 residues. In germline, CDR1 is GTSNPN, CDR2 SVGIG (reference sequence). The CDR3 DNA reads TGTGCCTGGAGTGTTGGTAAAAAACTGTTTTTT. Translated: CAWSVGKKLFF.

V is TRBV2 and J is TRBJ1-1, with D possibly being TRBD1 (6 bases). The CDR3 contains 13 residues. Deletions cut 6 bases from V and 6 bases from J, with 14 bases between. Germline assignment: CDR1 SNHLY and CDR2 FYNNEI. This CDR3 is CASSGGQLSEAFF. CDR3 nucleotide sequence: TGTGCCAGCAGCGGCGGACAGCTTTCTGAAGCTTTCTTT. The full variable domain, with the rest looked up from reference TRBV2 and TRBJ1-1, is EPEVTQTPSHQVTQMGQEVILRCVPISNHLYFYWYRQILGQKVEFLVSFYNNEISEKSEIFDDQFSVERPDGSNFTLKIRSTKLEDSAMYFCASSGGQLSEAFFGQGTRLTVV.

This sequence joins TRBV28 and TRBJ2-1; TRBD2 is a possible D gene (6 bases). Germline values: CDR1 MDHEN, CDR2 SYDVKM. This CDR3 has 15 amino acids. Trimming cost V 5 bases and J 6 bases, with 17 bases left between them. The CDR3 DNA is TGTGCCAGCAGTGTCCGGGACGGGAGTACCAATGAGCAGTTCTTC. It codes for CASSVRDGSTNEQFF.

The genes are TRBV11-1 and TRBJ2-2; 10 bases agree with TRBD1. CDR3 size: 16 residues. Germline CDR1 SGHAT, CDR2 FQDESV (reference sequence). Losses at the gene ends were 1 base for V and 1 base for J; bases not matched to a gene: 0. The CDR3 region is CASSLGDRGNTGELFF. The CDR3 bases are TGTGCCAGCAGCTTAGGGGACAGGGGGAACACCGGGGAGCTGTTTTTT.